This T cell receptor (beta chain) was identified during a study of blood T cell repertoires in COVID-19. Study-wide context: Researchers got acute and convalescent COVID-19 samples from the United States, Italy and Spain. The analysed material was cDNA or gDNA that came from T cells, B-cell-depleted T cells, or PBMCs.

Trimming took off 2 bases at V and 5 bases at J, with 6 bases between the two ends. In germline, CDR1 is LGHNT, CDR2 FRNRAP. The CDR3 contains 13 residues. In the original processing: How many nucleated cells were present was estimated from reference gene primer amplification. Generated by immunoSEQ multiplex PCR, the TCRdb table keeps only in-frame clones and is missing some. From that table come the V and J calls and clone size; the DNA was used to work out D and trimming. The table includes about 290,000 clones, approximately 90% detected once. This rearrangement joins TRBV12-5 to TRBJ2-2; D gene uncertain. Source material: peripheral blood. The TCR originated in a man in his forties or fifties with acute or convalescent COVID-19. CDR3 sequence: CASGLSATGELFF. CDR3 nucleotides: TGTGCTAGTGGTTTGTCCGCGACCGGGGAGCTGTTTTTT.